This T cell receptor beta chain originates from a study of regulatory T cells in long-lasting Graves disease (dated by TCRdb to about 2021). Regarding the study in general: Newly diagnosed Graves' disease patients had taken antithyroid drugs for less than 3 months. Patients with persistent Graves' disease were compared with patients with newly diagnosed Graves' disease using TCR sequencing and RNA sequencing of peripheral blood. A total of around 35 samples underwent TCR sequencing: about 13 from persistent and around 20 from newly diagnosed Graves' disease patients. The study was registered as a clinical trial and conducted in China.

Overall study results and their limits: Because the primary lesion, thyroid tissue, could not be accessed, the study looked at peripheral blood alone. Sequencing and analysis were restricted to the TCR beta chain. Persistent Graves' disease patients showed lower TCR Shannon entropy and fewer highly expanded clones than newly diagnosed patients, suggesting clonal expansion. The authors noted that the small sample size was a limitation that may lower accuracy. Preferential use of TRBV28, TRBJ1-2 and TRBJ2-5 was observed in persistent disease, whereas TRBV20-1 and TRBJ2-1 were favored in newly diagnosed disease. Patients with persistent disease shared more public clonotypes (around 3,000) than newly diagnosed patients did (966).

CDR1 and CDR2 are drawn from the germline V gene (reference sequence): SEHNR, FQNEAQ. The germline V end is reduced by 4 bases and the J end by 8 bases; junction bases left unmatched: 0. CDR3 length: 12 amino acids, cysteine to phenylalanine. The kept DNA is CDR3 alone, 36 bases in frame from the first base. This specimen's time point label, interpreted: newly diagnosed GD, antithyroid drugs for less than 3 months. RNA was extracted from PBMCs in TRIzol for both TCR sequencing and RNA sequencing. The diagnosis of Graves' disease followed American Thyroid Association guidelines. The patients came from an endocrinology department in Xi'an, China. Each patient gave roughly 10 milliliters of peripheral blood, collected in an EDTA anticoagulant tube. Ficoll Paque Plus density gradient separation was used to isolate PBMCs, and no further T cell sorting was done. An Agilent 2100 Bioanalyzer and agarose gel were used to check RNA quality, and a NanoDrop 2000 was used to measure RNA concentration.

Receptor amplification or capture employed multiplex PCR. The sequencer was an Illumina HiSeq 4000. CDR3 regions were amplified by Arm-PCR with iRepertoire HTBI primers to construct TCR beta libraries. PCR products were gel purified before sequencing. Concerning the study's data processing: A total of roughly 58 TRBV and 14 TRBJ segments were identified across samples and were used for gene usage analysis of CDR3 amino acid clonotypes. COPE and FqMerger were used to merge the filtered high-quality paired reads into contigs. BLAST was used to align contigs to the IMGT TRBV, TRBD and TRBJ reference genes, and CDR3 was defined following IMGT. Highly expanded clones were defined as clonotypes with a frequency above 0.1%. Shannon entropy served as the measure of repertoire diversity, while the Gini coefficient captured V-J evenness. A clonotype found in more than one individual was treated as public. Clones were called with MiXCR by TCRdb after fastp trimmed the public reads at Q25, and only in-frame beta chains were retained. A single entry per CDR3 protein holds the most common genes and DNA from its merged rows. TCRdb, rather than the study authors, made the V and J calls. Across this sample there are 530,000 or so distinct CDR3 sequences, with about 16% seen only once. Of the sample, about 12% falls within the top ten clones.

The table lists this clonotype with many counts. No cognate antigen has been identified for it. The record has no base qualities; no much larger clone is one base away. These data were also reused for a study on T cells in Graves' hyperthyroidism and ophthalmopathy. From that second study: Graves' hyperthyroidism was defined as stable when no progression to ophthalmopathy occurred over 18 months of follow-up. Hyperthyroidism patients were newly diagnosed, had a disease duration of under 2 months, and were aged 18 to 65 years. Any patient with an uncontrolled infection, another autoimmune disease, pregnancy or lactation was excluded. Diagnoses were based on clinical symptoms, serum thyroxine and TRAb, thyroid ultrasound and orbital computed tomography. The first round of RT-PCR for the TCR CDR3 was performed with the HTBI primer set and the Qiagen OneStep RT-PCR kit. Most expanded thyroid clonotypes (frequency above 0.001) were also detected in blood, a finding suggesting that blood repertoires may reflect thyroid immune responses. A 13 V-J signature model separated ophthalmopathy from stable hyperthyroidism, with nearly 90% sensitivity and 81.08% specificity in cross-validation and 80%/75% in testing. In validation, progression to ophthalmopathy was predicted by the model with almost 71% sensitivity and around 76% specificity, a median of approximately 6.5 months before onset. TCR V-J signatures able to tell the groups apart were searched for in a discovery cohort of approximately 95 patients, of whom around 43 had Graves' ophthalmopathy and around 58 had stable Graves' hyperthyroidism. Whether ophthalmopathy could be predicted prospectively was tested in an independent validation cohort made up of roughly 20 hyperthyroidism patients plus 17 patients who later progressed to ophthalmopathy. The approximately 97 discovery patients were randomly divided into training and test sets at a 7:3 ratio. In roughly six Graves' hyperthyroidism patients, the study also compared T-cell repertoires from thyroid tissue with T-cell repertoires from blood. Once sampling was done, hyperthyroidism patients were given methimazole at a starting dose of 30 mg daily, whereas ophthalmopathy patients were given high-dose intravenous methylprednisolone. Libraries were constructed in a second round of multiplex PCR, after which size selection and purification were performed. Sequencing of the libraries was done on an Illumina HiSeq2000 using paired-end 100 bp reads. SOAPnuke was used to process the raw data, throwing out any read that contained adapters or uncalled bases, had a mean Phred below 15, or lacked an exact constant-primer or identifier match. High-quality paired reads were merged using COPE v1.2.5, and each unique nucleotide sequence was defined as a clonotype. MiTCR v1.1 was used to align the clonotypes against IMGT TRBV, TRBD and TRBJ reference segments. The analysis included only V-J combinations with a frequency above 0.0001, which together covered more than 98% of the repertoires. A TCS score was defined as the ratio of F50 (clonal expansion) to E x V (chaos), with BLOSUM62-based TCRdist applied between CDR3 peptides within each V-J. Welch's t-statistics and random forest reduced roughly 530 V-J features to roughly 13, which were used in a naive Bayes classifier (R e1071). Sample size was not statistically predetermined, and investigators were not blinded to group allocation. According to the paper, TCR Vbeta CDR3 sequencing was carried out on 135 peripheral blood samples, which came from around 43 ophthalmopathy, around 75 hyperthyroidism and approximately 17 progressor patients.

The source material was peripheral blood mononuclear cells (PBMCs), sampled at new diagnosis, from a patient treated with antithyroid drugs. The V and J segments used are TRBV7-9 and TRBJ1-4; 8 nucleotides in the junction match TRBD1. This clonotype was obtained from a man between 18 and 29 years old with Graves disease. Donor details come from another sample of the same person, matched by shared clones. The DNA sequence follows: TGTGCCAGCAGCTGGACAGGGGAAAAACTGTTTTTT. Its amino acids are CASSWTGEKLFF.